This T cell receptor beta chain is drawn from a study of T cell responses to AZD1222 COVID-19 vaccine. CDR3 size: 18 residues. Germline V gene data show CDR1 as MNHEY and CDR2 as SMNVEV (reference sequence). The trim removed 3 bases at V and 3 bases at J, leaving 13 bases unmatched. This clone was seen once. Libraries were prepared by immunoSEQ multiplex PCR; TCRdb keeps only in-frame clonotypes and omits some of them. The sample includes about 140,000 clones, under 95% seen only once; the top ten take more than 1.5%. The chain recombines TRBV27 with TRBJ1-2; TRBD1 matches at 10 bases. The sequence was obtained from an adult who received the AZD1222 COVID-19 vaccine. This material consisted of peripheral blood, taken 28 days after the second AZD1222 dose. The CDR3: CASSFSSGTGAHDYGYTF. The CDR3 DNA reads TGTGCCAGCAGTTTCTCATCCGGGACAGGGGCCCACGACTATGGCTACACCTTC.